This T cell receptor (beta chain) originates from a study of Ad26.COV2.S vaccination and SARS-CoV-2 variants. Treatment of the sample: roughly 18 received Ad26.COV2.S at low or high dose, single or two shots; 5 received placebo; per-sample allocation not given. Collection of samples fell on day 63 after the first vaccine or placebo injection. The V gene's germline CDR1 is SGHVS and CDR2 FQNEAQ. The CDR3 runs to 18 residues. Trimming cost V 3 bases and J 6 bases; bases outside gene matches: 16. Libraries were prepared by immunoSEQ multiplex PCR; TCRdb keeps only in-frame clonotypes and omits some of them. Here the sample spans about 370,000 clones, 89% being singletons.

The J gene is TRBJ1-5, the V gene TRBV7-8; 8 bases are a match to TRBD1. Here the sequenced sample was peripheral blood, taken in a trial of Ad26.COV2.S vaccine versus placebo. This clonotype was sampled from a person aged 18-60 years who received the Ad26.COV2.S COVID-19 vaccine or a placebo. The CDR3 is CASSFPPRTGRSAQPQHF. CDR3 in DNA: TGTGCCAGCAGCTTCCCCCCGAGGACAGGGCGATCGGCTCAGCCCCAGCATTTT.